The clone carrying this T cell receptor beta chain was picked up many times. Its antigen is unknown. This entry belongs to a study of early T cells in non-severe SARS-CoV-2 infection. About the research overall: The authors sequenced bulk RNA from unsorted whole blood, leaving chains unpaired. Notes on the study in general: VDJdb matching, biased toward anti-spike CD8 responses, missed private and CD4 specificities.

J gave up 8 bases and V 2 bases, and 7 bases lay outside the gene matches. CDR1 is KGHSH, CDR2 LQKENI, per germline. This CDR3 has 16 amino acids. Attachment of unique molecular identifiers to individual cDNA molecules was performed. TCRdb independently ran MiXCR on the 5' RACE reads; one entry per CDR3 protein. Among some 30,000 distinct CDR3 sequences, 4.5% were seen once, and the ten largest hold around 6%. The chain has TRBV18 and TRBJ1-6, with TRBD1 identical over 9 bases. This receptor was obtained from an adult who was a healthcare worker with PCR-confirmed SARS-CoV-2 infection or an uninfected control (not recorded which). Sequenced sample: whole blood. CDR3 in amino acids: CASSPALGQGYSPLHF. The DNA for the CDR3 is TGTGCCAGCTCACCAGCGTTAGGACAGGGGTATTCACCCCTCCACTTT.